This record concerns one TCR beta chain sequence. These data belong to a study of blood T cell repertoires in COVID-19. Study in general: Samples taken during acute and convalescent COVID-19 were collected in the United States, Italy and Spain. T cells, B-cell-depleted T cells, or PBMCs provided the cDNA or gDNA that served as material.

The authors' processing: Estimation of nucleated cell counts relied on the amplification of reference gene primers. Data came from immunoSEQ multiplex PCR; TCRdb stores just in-frame clones and leaves some out. The V and J calls and clone size come from that table; D and trimming were worked out from the DNA. Among approximately 84,000 clones listed, about 80% were seen once. CDR3 length: 16 amino acids. With 4 bases removed from V and 2 bases from J, the gap between germline ends came to 16 bases. Germline CDR1 and CDR2: MGHRA and YSYEKL. The chain uses TRBV4-1 and TRBJ2-3, with D possibly matching TRBD2 (6 bases). This clonotype was sampled from a man aged 50-60 years with active or convalescent COVID-19. Material for sequencing was peripheral blood. The CDR3, as DNA: TGCGCCAGCAGCCCTGGGGGTAGCGGCCCCACAGATACGCAGTATTTT. Its protein is CASSPGGSGPTDTQYF.